What follows are 27 T cell receptor beta chains derived from one specimen sequenced in a study of T-cell memory formation after mild COVID-19. TCRdb redid the calling of the 5' RACE reads with MiXCR, one entry per CDR3 protein. The sample consists of roughly 300,000 distinct CDR3 sequences, around 15% of them appearing once. The sequenced sample was PBMCs or a T cell subset sorted from them (not recorded which). All receptors come from a man between 18 and 35 years old who had mild COVID-19 (a few samples of this study predate the infection). Cell type and time point are not known.

This clonotype was seen only a few times. The chain couples TRBV19 to TRBJ2-1; D not resolved. The V gene's germline CDR1 is LNHDA and CDR2 SQIVND (reference sequence). V was cut by 3 bases and J by 9 bases, with 9 bases left in between. The CDR3 contains 12 residues. In nucleotides, the CDR3 is TGTGCCAGTAGTATGGCTGTGGCTGAGCAGTTCTTC. Translating gives CASSMAVAEQFF.

This CDR3 is CASSPYFAMGNTIYF. The CDR3 DNA reads TGTGCCAGCTCACCATATTTCGCAATGGGAAACACCATATATTTT. V usage is TRBV18 and J usage is TRBJ1-3; D remains ambiguous. Germline lookup yields CDR1 KGHSH and CDR2 LQKENI. The germline V and J ends were trimmed by 2 bases and 4 bases, with 12 bases remaining between them. The CDR3 runs 15 residues. Drawing the rest from reference TRBV18 and TRBJ1-3, the complete variable domain is NAGVMQNPRHLVRRRGQEARLRCSPMKGHSHVYWYRQLPEEGLKFMVYLQKENIIDESGMPKERFSAEFPKEGPSILRIQQVVRGDSAAYFCASSPYFAMGNTIYFGEGSWLTVV.

The chain carries TRBV27 and TRBJ1-5; D is possibly TRBD1 (6 bases). This CDR3 is 14 amino acids long. V was shortened by 3 bases and J by 2 bases, with 8 bases between the two germline ends. Germline CDR1 and CDR2: MNHEY and SMNVEV (reference sequence). CDR3 nucleotide sequence: TGTGCCAGCAGTTTCGGGGGGCGCAATCAGCCCCAGCATTTT. It yields the protein CASSFGGRNQPQHF.

The gene calls are TRBV5-1 and TRBJ1-2; D ambiguous. Germline CDR1 and CDR2: SGHRS and YFSETQ. This CDR3 contains 15 residues. V lost 0 bases, J lost 6 bases, and 15 bases lay in between. This chain's CDR3 is CASSLEADPRHGYTF. Written as DNA, the CDR3 is TGCGCCAGCAGCTTGGAGGCAGACCCCAGGCATGGCTACACCTTC. Using reference TRBV5-1 and TRBJ1-2 for the parts outside the CDR3, the full variable domain is KAGVTQTPRYLIKTRGQQVTLSCSPISGHRSVSWYQQTPGQGLQFLFEYFSETQRNKGNFPGRFSGRQFSNSRSEMNVSTLELGDSALYLCASSLEADPRHGYTFGSGTRLTVV.

A few counts support this clonotype. J is TRBJ2-1 and V is TRBV3-1, with D perhaps TRBD1 or TRBD2 (5 bases each). V shed 4 bases and J shed 4 bases, with 20 bases lying between them. This CDR3 spans 17 amino acids. Per the germline V gene, CDR1 is LGHDT and CDR2 is YNNKEL (reference sequence). CDR3 region: CASSLIASGLRYNEQFF. The CDR3 nucleotides are TGTGCCAGCAGCCTTATCGCTTCGGGGCTCCGATACAATGAGCAGTTCTTC.

This clonotype was detected many times. V is TRBV14 and J is TRBJ2-1, with TRBD1 matching 7 bases. With V trimmed by 4 bases and J by 6 bases, 12 bases remained unmatched. The CDR3 covers 16 residues. Germline CDR1 SGHDN, CDR2 FVKESK. The CDR3: CASSRNLQGISNEQFF. For the CDR3, the DNA is TGTGCCAGCAGCCGGAATCTACAGGGGATATCCAATGAGCAGTTCTTC.

The sample holds many counts of this clonotype. The chain carries TRBV28 and TRBJ2-7; D is uncertain. The CDR3 runs 14 residues. CDR1 and CDR2 from the germline V gene are MDHEN and SYDVKM. Trimming shortened V by 7 bases and J by 2 bases, and 15 bases separated the two germline ends. The CDR3 region has the DNA TGTGCCAGCACCCACGCAGATACTCCCTACGAGCAGTACGTC. Protein sequence: CASTHADTPYEQYV.

V gene TRBV5-1 combines with J gene TRBJ2-3; 9 bases fit TRBD2. V was pared by 0 bases and J by 5 bases, with 4 bases of the junction left unmatched. Germline assignment: CDR1 SGHRS and CDR2 YFSETQ. This CDR3 spans 15 amino acids. The CDR3 DNA reads TGCGCCAGCAGCTTGGAGCGGGGGGAAAAAGATACGCAGTATTTT. It translates to CASSLERGEKDTQYF.

In DNA form, the CDR3 reads TGTGCCAGCAGCTTGAGGGGAGGCAAGGATACGCAGTATTTT. This codes for CASSLRGGKDTQYF. The genes are TRBV5-4 and TRBJ2-3; D is possibly TRBD2 (6 bases). Germline V lookup: CDR1 SGHNT, CDR2 YYREEE (reference sequence). The CDR3 spans 14 residues. V was trimmed by 1 base and J by 6 bases, leaving 12 bases between them.

The gene calls are TRBV20-1 and TRBJ2-1; TRBD2 aligns across 8 bases. The junction had 12 bases not matched to a gene; V was cut back by 6 bases and J by 5 bases. CDR1 and CDR2 (germline): DFQATT, SNEGSKA (reference sequence). The CDR3 is 15 residues long. The CDR3 DNA follows: TGCAGTGCGGCCCCGGGGGGGGCGTCAAACAATGAGCAGTTCTTC. Its protein product is CSAAPGGASNNEQFF.

This clonotype was seen a handful of times. The V and J genes are TRBV20-1 and TRBJ2-3; D call uncertain. Germline loops: CDR1 DFQATT, CDR2 SNEGSKA (reference sequence). V was clipped by 3 bases and J by 0 bases, with 13 bases between them. The CDR3 length is 15 residues. The CDR3 DNA follows: TGCAGTGCTAGCAACTCCGCAAAGAGCACAGATACGCAGTATTTT. Amino acid sequence: CSASNSAKSTDTQYF.

The genes are TRBV9 and TRBJ2-6; 7 bases are a match to TRBD2. V trimming: 4 bases; J trimming: 1 base; junction bases outside the gene matches: 5. From germline, CDR1 is SGDLS and CDR2 YYNGEE. This CDR3 contains 16 residues. The CDR3 sequence: CASSPWGGSGANVLTF. The CDR3 DNA follows: TGTGCCAGCAGCCCGTGGGGAGGGTCTGGGGCCAACGTCCTGACTTTC.

The rearrangement joins TRBV11-2 to TRBJ2-1; 9 positions agree with TRBD1. This CDR3 comprises 17 residues. CDR1 is SGHAT, CDR2 FQNNGV, per germline. The J segment lost 7 bases and the V segment lost 5 bases, leaving 15 bases of the junction unmatched. CDR3 protein: CASSAPPGQGGSNEQFF. In DNA form, the CDR3 reads TGTGCCAGCAGCGCCCCCCCGGGACAGGGAGGGTCAAATGAGCAGTTCTTC.

In its sample, this clonotype was seen many times. This chain links TRBV20-1 with TRBJ2-4; a weak D match, TRBD1 (6 bases). V was pared by 3 bases and J by 0 bases, with 24 bases between. The CDR3 runs 19 residues. The V gene's germline CDR1 is DFQATT and CDR2 SNEGSKA (reference sequence). CDR3 nucleotides: TGCAGTGCTAGGGGCCTCCGGGACACATCCGCGCTAGCCAAAAACATTCAGTACTTC. It yields the protein CSARGLRDTSALAKNIQYF.

The V gene is TRBV14, the J gene TRBJ2-1, with 11 bases matching TRBD2. The ends lost 1 base at V and 4 bases at J; junction bases unmatched: 6. The CDR3 consists of 17 residues. Germline V lookup: CDR1 SGHDN, CDR2 FVKESK. CDR3 amino acids: CASSQGPGLAEYNEQFF. The DNA for the CDR3 is TGTGCCAGCAGCCAAGGTCCGGGACTAGCGGAATACAATGAGCAGTTCTTC.

There are a few counts of this clonotype. V usage is TRBV6-1 and J usage is TRBJ2-5, with 7 bases aligning to TRBD1. Germline V CDR1 and CDR2: MNHNS, SASEGT. This CDR3 has 16 amino acids. With 7 bases clipped from V and 4 bases from J, the junction kept 15 bases outside the gene matches. CDR3 loop: CASTRQGRPFPETQYF. The CDR3 DNA sequence: TGTGCCAGCACCCGACAGGGTAGACCATTTCCAGAGACCCAGTACTTC.

The sample holds a few counts of this clonotype. The chain links TRBV29-1 to TRBJ2-3, with 8 bases aligning to TRBD1. The CDR3 totals 14 residues. Germline CDR1 and CDR2: SQVTM and ANQGSEA. Losses at the gene ends were 7 bases for V and 4 bases for J; bases not matched to a gene: 10. For the CDR3, the DNA is TGCAGCGCCGTTGACAGGGGTAGGGCAGATACGCAGTATTTT. Its protein is CSAVDRGRADTQYF.

This clonotype was picked up a small number of times. The gene calls are TRBV30 and TRBJ1-1; D possibly corresponds to TRBD1 (5 bases). With 2 bases removed from V and 8 bases from J, the gap between germline ends came to 15 bases. The germline gives CDR1 GTSNPN, CDR2 SVGIG (reference sequence). This CDR3 contains 13 residues. The CDR3 loop is CAWSSGRGTEAFF. Here the CDR3 DNA reads TGTGCCTGGAGTTCGGGGCGCGGAACGGAAGCTTTCTTT.

This clonotype was counted once. The genes are TRBV2 and TRBJ1-2; no reliable D call. The CDR3 runs to 12 residues. Per germline, CDR1 SNHLY and CDR2 FYNNEI. V was pared by 4 bases and J by 5 bases, with 8 bases between. CDR3 DNA sequence: TGTGCCAGCAGTGCTTCAGCTTATGGCTACACCTTC. This gives the protein CASSASAYGYTF.

This chain joins TRBV7-9 and TRBJ2-3, with D maybe TRBD2 (7 bases). The CDR3 length is 14 residues. Trimming removed 6 bases from V and 2 bases from J, with 12 bases in between. The germline V gene encodes CDR1 SEHNR and CDR2 FQNEAQ (reference sequence). CDR3 coding DNA: TGTGCCAGCAGTGGAGGGGGGGCCACAGATACGCAGTATTTT. Its protein product is CASSGGGATDTQYF. The entire variable domain, with the rest obtained from reference TRBV7-9 and TRBJ2-3, is as follows: DTGVSQNPRHKITKRGQNVTFRCDPISEHNRLYWYRQTLGQGPEFLTYFQNEAQLEKSRLLSDRFSAERPKGSFSTLEIQRTEQGDSAMYLCASSGGGATDTQYFGPGTRLTVL.

This clonotype came up a few times. The CDR3 loop reads CASSLGRYTDTQYF. The CDR3 DNA reads as TGCGCCAGCAGCTTGGGTAGATACACAGATACGCAGTATTTT. The J gene is TRBJ2-3, the V gene TRBV5-1; unclear D gene. Trimming took off 0 bases at V and 2 bases at J, with 7 bases between the two ends. Looked up from germline, CDR1 is SGHRS and CDR2 is YFSETQ. This CDR3 spans 14 amino acids. The entire variable domain, with the rest obtained from reference TRBV5-1 and TRBJ2-3, is as follows: KAGVTQTPRYLIKTRGQQVTLSCSPISGHRSVSWYQQTPGQGLQFLFEYFSETQRNKGNFPGRFSGRQFSNSRSEMNVSTLELGDSALYLCASSLGRYTDTQYFGPGTRLTVL.

The rearrangement uses TRBV7-9 and TRBJ1-2; D may be TRBD1 (5 bases). Trimming took off 1 base at V and 7 bases at J, with 19 bases between the two ends. The CDR3 has 16 residues. Germline V lookup: CDR1 SEHNR, CDR2 FQNEAQ (reference sequence). Here the CDR3 DNA reads TGTGCCAGCAGCTTAGTAGGCGCAGCCCGGGGGATTGGCTACACCTTC. Translation: CASSLVGAARGIGYTF.

This clonotype was counted at least ten times. J is TRBJ1-1 and V is TRBV6-5; D gene uncertain. From germline, CDR1 is MNHEY and CDR2 SVGAGI. The CDR3 spans 13 residues. With 2 bases removed from V and 3 bases from J, the gap between germline ends came to 7 bases. The DNA for the CDR3 is TGTGCCAGCAGTTACCTACAAGACACTGAAGCTTTCTTT. Amino acid sequence: CASSYLQDTEAFF.

The rearrangement uses TRBV4-1 and TRBJ1-2; TRBD1 aligns across 9 bases. The germline CDR1 and CDR2 sequences are MGHRA and YSYEKL. The ends lost 8 bases at V and 3 bases at J; junction bases unmatched: 7. This CDR3 has 14 residues. The CDR3 DNA reads as TGCGCCAGCTCTCCCGGACAGGGGTACTATGGCTACACCTTC. Translated, it gives CASSPGQGYYGYTF.

This clonotype was found a few times. Being one base from a much bigger clone, this may be a read error. The gene calls are TRBV7-9 and TRBJ2-3, with D perhaps matching TRBD2 (6 bases). Germline-derived CDR1 and CDR2 are SEHNR and FQNEAQ (reference sequence). Trimming removed 5 bases at V and 1 base at J, with 16 bases between. The CDR3 totals 16 residues. CDR3 in amino acids: CASSPPGRGGTDTQYF. The DNA of the CDR3 is TGTGCCAGCAGCCCCCCGGGTCGCGGGGGCACAGATACGCAGTATTTT.

The chain joins TRBV6-5 to TRBJ1-1, with a weak D call TRBD1 (6 bases). Trimming shortened V by 2 bases and J by 5 bases, and 15 bases separated the two germline ends. Germline-derived CDR1 and CDR2 are MNHEY and SVGAGI. The CDR3 is made up of 15 amino acids. In DNA, the CDR3 is TGTGCCAGCAGTTACAAGGGCAGGGGAGAGACTGAAGCTTTCTTT. Encoded protein: CASSYKGRGETEAFF.

Ten or more counts support this clonotype. V is TRBV7-2 and J is TRBJ2-2, with 7 bases that match TRBD2. The CDR3 has 16 residues. The germline CDR1 and CDR2 sequences are SGHTA and FQGNSA. V was pared by 3 bases and J by 4 bases, with 8 bases of the junction left unmatched. As DNA, the CDR3 is TGTGCCAGCAGCTTGAGCGGGGAGGCACTCACCGGGGAGCTGTTTTTT. This sequence encodes CASSLSGEALTGELFF.